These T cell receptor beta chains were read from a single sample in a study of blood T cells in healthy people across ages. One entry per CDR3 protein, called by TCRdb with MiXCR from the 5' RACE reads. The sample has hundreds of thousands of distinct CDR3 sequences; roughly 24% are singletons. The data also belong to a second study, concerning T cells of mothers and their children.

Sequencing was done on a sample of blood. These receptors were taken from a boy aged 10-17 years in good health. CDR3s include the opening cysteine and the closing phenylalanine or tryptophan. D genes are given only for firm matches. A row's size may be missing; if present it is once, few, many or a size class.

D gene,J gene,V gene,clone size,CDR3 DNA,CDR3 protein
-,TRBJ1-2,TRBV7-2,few,TGTGCCAGCAGCTTAGCCCCGGGGACCGGTGGCTACACCTTC,CASSLAPGTGGYTF
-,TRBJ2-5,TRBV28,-,TGTGCCAGCAGCCACCGAGGGGGGACCGAGACCCAGTACTTC,CASSHRGGTETQYF
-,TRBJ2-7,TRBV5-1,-,TGCGCCAGCAGCTTGGAACCAGGGGGGGCCTACGAGCAGTACTTC,CASSLEPGGAYEQYF
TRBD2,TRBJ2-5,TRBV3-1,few,TGTGCCAGCAGCCAACGCCTAGCGGGAGCAAGACAAGAGACCCAGTACTTC,CASSQRLAGARQETQYF
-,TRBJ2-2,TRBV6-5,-,TGTGCCAGCAGTTACTGGGGGGTAAACACCGGGGAGCTGTTTTTT,CASSYWGVNTGELFF
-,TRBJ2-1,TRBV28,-,TGTGCCAGCAGTTTAAGTAGGTCGGGGGTCAATGAGCAGTTCTTC,CASSLSRSGVNEQFF
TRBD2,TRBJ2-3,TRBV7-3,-,TGTGCCAGCGGGGAGGGTGTTGGAGATACGCAGTATTTT,CASGEGVGDTQYF
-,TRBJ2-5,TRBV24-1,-,TGTGCCACCAGCCCGGGGCCCACTAATCACGTCTTC,CATSPGPTNHVF
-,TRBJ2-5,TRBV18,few,TGTGCCAGCTCACCACCCTTGGGCCTCACGGGAGAGACCCAGTACTTC,CASSPPLGLTGETQYF
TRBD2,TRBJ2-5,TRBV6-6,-,TGTGCCGCGGGGGGCCAAGAGACCCAGTACTTC,CAAGGQETQYF
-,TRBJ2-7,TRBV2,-,TGTGCCAGCAGTGAGTCCTTCGGGGGCGAGCAGTACTTC,CASSESFGGEQYF
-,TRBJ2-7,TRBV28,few,TGTGCCAGCAGTCCTTCCGGGACACGGTACGAGCAGTACTTC,CASSPSGTRYEQYF
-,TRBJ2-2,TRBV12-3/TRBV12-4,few,TGTGCCAGCAGCCAAATGGCGGGGGCCTCCGGGGAGCTGTTTTTT,CASSQMAGASGELFF
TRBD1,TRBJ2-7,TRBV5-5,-,TGTGCCAGCAGCTCCCGGGACAGGGCATCCTACGAGCAGTACTTC,CASSSRDRASYEQYF
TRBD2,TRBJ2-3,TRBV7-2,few,TGTGCCAGCAGCTCGGGGGGGGAGAATACAGATACGCAGTATTTT,CASSSGGENTDTQYF
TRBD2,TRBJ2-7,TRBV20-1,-,TGCAGTGCTAGATCGGGGGGGCAGGGAGACCCCTACGAGCAGTACTTC,CSARSGGQGDPYEQYF
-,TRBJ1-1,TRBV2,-,TGTGCCAGCAGGGTTCCCCGGGATGTCAACACTGAAGCTTTCTTT,CASRVPRDVNTEAFF
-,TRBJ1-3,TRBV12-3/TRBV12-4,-,TGTGCCAGCAGTCCGCAGGGTATCGACTCTGGAAACACCATATATTTT,CASSPQGIDSGNTIYF
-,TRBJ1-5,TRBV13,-,TGTGCCAGCAGCCAGGACAGTTACCCTAGCAATCAGCCCCAGCATTTT,CASSQDSYPSNQPQHF
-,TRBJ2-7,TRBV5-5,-,TGTGCCAGCAGCTTGGCTGACAGCCCCTACGAGCAGTGCTTC,CASSLADSPYEQCF
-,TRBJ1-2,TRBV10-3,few,TGTGCCATCAGTGAAGGCCTCCCGCCGGCTAACTATGGCTACACCTTC,CAISEGLPPANYGYTF
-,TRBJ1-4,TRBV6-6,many,TGTGCCAGCAGTTACAGAGGGAATGAAAAACTGTTTTTT,CASSYRGNEKLFF
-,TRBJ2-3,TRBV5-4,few,TGTGCCAGCAGCTTGGTACAGGAGCCCCTCAGGGATACGCAGTATTTT,CASSLVQEPLRDTQYF
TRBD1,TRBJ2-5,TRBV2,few,TGTGCCAGCAGTGATGATTCGGCCAGGGGGCTCCTATACTTC,CASSDDSARGLLYF
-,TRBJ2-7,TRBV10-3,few,TGTGCCATCAGTGAGCCGGGGAGGGGGTTCCCCTACGAGCAGTACTTC,CAISEPGRGFPYEQYF
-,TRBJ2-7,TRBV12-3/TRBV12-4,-,TGTGCCAGCAGTTTAGATTCAGGCCCGCCGAAGGTAGAGCAGTACTTC,CASSLDSGPPKVEQYF
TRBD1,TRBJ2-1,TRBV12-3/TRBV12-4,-,TGTGCCAGCAGAGACCAAGAGGGGGCACCCTACAATGAGCAGTTCTTC,CASRDQEGAPYNEQFF
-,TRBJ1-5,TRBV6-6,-,TGTGCCAGCAACGCCGGCAATCAGCCCCAGCATTTT,CASNAGNQPQHF
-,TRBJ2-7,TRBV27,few,TGTGCCAGCAGTTTTTCTCGACCCAGCCACGAGCAGTACTTC,CASSFSRPSHEQYF
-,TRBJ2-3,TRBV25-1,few,TGTGCCAGCAGTGAAGTGGGTCAGGGGGATACGCAGTATTTT,CASSEVGQGDTQYF
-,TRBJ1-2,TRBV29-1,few,TGCAGCGTTGAAACAACTGGCTACACCTTC,CSVETTGYTF
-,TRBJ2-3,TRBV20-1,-,TGCAGTGCTCCTAAGGCCGGGGGTGGCGCAGATACGCAGTATTTT,CSAPKAGGGADTQYF
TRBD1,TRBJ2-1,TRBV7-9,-,TGTGCCAGCAGCTCCCTAGGACAGGGCGAGCAGTTCTTC,CASSSLGQGEQFF
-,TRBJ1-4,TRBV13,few,TGTGCCAGCAGCTCGTCCGGGACTCCCGACGGTATTGAAAAACTGTTTTTT,CASSSSGTPDGIEKLFF
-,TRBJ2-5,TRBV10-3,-,TGTGCCGCACTCTCGGGAGAGACCCAGTACTTC,CAALSGETQYF
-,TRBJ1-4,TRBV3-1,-,TGTGCCAGCAGCCAAGAATGGAGGGTCGGCGAAAAACTGTTTTTT,CASSQEWRVGEKLFF
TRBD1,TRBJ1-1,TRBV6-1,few,TGTGCCAGCATCGACAGGGTAGAAGCTTTCTTT,CASIDRVEAFF
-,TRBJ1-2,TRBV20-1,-,TGCAGTGCTAGAGTGGGCGATTCAGATGGCTACACCTTC,CSARVGDSDGYTF
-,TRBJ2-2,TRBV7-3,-,TGTGCCAGCAGCGGACAGTCTGCGAACACCGGGGAGCTGTTTTTT,CASSGQSANTGELFF
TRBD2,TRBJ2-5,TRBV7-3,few,TGTGCCAGCAGCCGGGGACTAGCGGGGGATAGAGAGACCCAGTACTTC,CASSRGLAGDRETQYF
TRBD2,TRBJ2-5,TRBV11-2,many,TGTGCCAGCAGCTTGGCGGCGGGGGGGCCTGAAGAGACCCAGTACTTC,CASSLAAGGPEETQYF
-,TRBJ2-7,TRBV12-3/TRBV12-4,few,TGTGCCAGCAGTTTACGGGTTGGCGAGCAGTACTTC,CASSLRVGEQYF
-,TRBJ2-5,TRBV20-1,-,TGCAGTGCTAGCTGGGGGGAACAAGAGACCCAGTACTTC,CSASWGEQETQYF
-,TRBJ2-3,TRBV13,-,TGTGCCAGCAGCTTGCGCCGCGAAGGCTTTAGCACAGATACGCAGTATTTT,CASSLRREGFSTDTQYF
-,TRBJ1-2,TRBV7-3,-,TGTGCCAGCAGCTTAGCTCAGGGTTTAGTTGGCTTCGCTAACTATGGCTACACCTTC,CASSLAQGLVGFANYGYTF
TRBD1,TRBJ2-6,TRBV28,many,TGTGCCAGCAGTCCACGACAGGGGAAATCTGGGGCCAACGTCCTGACTTTC,CASSPRQGKSGANVLTF
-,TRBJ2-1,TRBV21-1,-,TGTGCCAGCAGCCCCTCGCGGCTAGCGGGGGCCACAACTTCCTACAATGAGCAGTTCTTC,CASSPSRLAGATTSYNEQFF
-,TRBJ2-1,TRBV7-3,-,TGTGCCAGCAGCTTAGTTCGGGGGGCTCGGGATGAGCAGTTCTTC,CASSLVRGARDEQFF
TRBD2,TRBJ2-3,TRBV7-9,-,TGTGCCAGCAGCGCCGTCGGGGGGTCTAGCAGGACAGATACGCAGTATTTT,CASSAVGGSSRTDTQYF
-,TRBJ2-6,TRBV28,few,TGTGCCAGCAGTCAATGGAGCTCTGGGGCCAACGTCCTGACTTTC,CASSQWSSGANVLTF
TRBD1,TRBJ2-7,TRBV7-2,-,TGTGCCAGCAGCTTAGCGAGGGGGACAGTCTACGAGCAGTACTTC,CASSLARGTVYEQYF
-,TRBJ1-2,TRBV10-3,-,TGTGCCATCAAGGGAACCGGGACCGAAGTAGGCTACACCTTC,CAIKGTGTEVGYTF
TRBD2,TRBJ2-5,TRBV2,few,TGTGCCAGCAGTGTGGGGGGACTAGCACGAGAGACCCAGTACTTC,CASSVGGLARETQYF
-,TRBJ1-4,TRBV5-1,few,TGCGCCAGCAGCTTGGTGGGGGAGACTAATGAAAAACTGTTTTTT,CASSLVGETNEKLFF